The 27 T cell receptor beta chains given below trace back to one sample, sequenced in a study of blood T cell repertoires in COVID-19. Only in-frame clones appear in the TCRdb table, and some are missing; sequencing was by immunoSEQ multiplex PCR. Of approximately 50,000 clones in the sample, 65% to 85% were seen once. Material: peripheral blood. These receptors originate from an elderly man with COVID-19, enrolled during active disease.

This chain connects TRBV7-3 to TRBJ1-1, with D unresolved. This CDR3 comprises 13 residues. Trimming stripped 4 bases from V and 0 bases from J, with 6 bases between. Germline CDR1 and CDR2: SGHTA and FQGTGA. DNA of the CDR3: TGTGCCAGCAGCTCCGGGGTGAACACTGAAGCTTTCTTT. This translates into CASSSGVNTEAFF.

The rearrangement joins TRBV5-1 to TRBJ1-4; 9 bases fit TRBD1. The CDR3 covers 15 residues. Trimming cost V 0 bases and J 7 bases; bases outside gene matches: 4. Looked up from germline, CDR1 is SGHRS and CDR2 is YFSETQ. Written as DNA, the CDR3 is TGCGCCAGCAGCTTGGGACAGGGGGTGGGTGAAAAACTGTTTTTT. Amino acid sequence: CASSLGQGVGEKLFF.

The CDR3 region has the DNA TGTGCCAGCAGCCCTGATACGAGGACTGAAGCTTTCTTT. Translating gives CASSPDTRTEAFF. The chain couples TRBV9 to TRBJ1-1; D remains ambiguous. The V end was cut by 4 bases, the J end by 5 bases, with 12 bases between. Germline assignment: CDR1 SGDLS and CDR2 YYNGEE. This CDR3 spans 13 amino acids. Full variable domain (outside the CDR3, taken from reference TRBV9 and TRBJ1-1): DSGVTQTPKHLITATGQRVTLRCSPRSGDLSVYWYQQSLDQGLQFLIQYYNGEERAKGNILERFSAQQFPDLHSELNLSSLELGDSALYFCASSPDTRTEAFFGQGTRLTVV.

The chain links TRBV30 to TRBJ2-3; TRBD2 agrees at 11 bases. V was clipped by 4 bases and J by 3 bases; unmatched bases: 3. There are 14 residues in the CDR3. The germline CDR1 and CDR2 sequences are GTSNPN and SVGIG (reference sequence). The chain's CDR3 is CAWTSGGTTDTQYF. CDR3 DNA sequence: TGTGCCTGGACTAGCGGGGGGACAACAGATACGCAGTATTTT.

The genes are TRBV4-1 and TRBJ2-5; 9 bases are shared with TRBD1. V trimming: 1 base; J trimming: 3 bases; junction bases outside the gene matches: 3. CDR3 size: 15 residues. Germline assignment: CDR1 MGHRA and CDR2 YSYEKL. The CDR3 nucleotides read TGCGCCAGCAGCCAAGGGGACAGGGACAAAGAGACCCAGTACTTC. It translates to CASSQGDRDKETQYF.

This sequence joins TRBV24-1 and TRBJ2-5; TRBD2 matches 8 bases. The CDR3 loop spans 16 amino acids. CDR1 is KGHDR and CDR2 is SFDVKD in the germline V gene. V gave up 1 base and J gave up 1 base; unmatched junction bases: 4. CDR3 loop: CATSDLAGASQETQYF. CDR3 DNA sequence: TGTGCCACCAGTGATTTAGCGGGAGCCTCCCAAGAGACCCAGTACTTC.

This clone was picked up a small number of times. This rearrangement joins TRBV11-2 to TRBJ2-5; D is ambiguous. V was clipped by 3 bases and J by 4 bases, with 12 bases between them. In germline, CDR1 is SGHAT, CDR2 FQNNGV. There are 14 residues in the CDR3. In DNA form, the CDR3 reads TGTGCCAGCAGCTTGGGCTCCCCAAGAGAGACCCAGTACTTC. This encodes CASSLGSPRETQYF.

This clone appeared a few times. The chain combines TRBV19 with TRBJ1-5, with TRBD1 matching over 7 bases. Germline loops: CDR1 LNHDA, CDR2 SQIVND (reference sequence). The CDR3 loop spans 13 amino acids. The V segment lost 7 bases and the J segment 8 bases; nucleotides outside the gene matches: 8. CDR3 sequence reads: CASTPTTGEPQHF. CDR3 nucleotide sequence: TGTGCCAGTACCCCGACCACAGGGGAGCCCCAGCATTTT.

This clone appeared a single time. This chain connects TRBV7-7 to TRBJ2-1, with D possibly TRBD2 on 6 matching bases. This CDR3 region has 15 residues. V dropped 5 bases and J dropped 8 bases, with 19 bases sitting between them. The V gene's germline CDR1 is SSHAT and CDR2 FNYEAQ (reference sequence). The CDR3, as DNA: TGTGCCAGCAGCCCCCTCCTGGGCGGGGACGATGAGCAGTTCTTC. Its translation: CASSPLLGGDDEQFF.

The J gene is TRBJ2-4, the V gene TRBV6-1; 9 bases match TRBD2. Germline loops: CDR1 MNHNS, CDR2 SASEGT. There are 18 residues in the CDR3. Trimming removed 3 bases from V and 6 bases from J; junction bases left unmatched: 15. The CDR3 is CASSEIFVSSGARNIQYF. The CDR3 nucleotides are TGTGCCAGCAGTGAGATCTTCGTCTCTAGCGGGGCCCGAAACATTCAGTACTTC.

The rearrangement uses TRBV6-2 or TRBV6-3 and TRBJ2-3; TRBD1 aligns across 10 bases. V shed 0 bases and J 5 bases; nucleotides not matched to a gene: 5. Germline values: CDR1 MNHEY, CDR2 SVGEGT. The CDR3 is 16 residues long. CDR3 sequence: CASSYSKDRGEDTQYF. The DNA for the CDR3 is TGTGCCAGCAGTTACTCGAAGGACAGGGGGGAAGATACGCAGTATTTT.

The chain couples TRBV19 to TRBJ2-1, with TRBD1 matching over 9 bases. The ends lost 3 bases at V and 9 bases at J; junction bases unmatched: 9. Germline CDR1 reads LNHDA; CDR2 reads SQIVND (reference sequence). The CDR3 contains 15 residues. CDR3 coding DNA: TGTGCCAGTAGTATCTCCGGGACAGGGCAAGGTGAGCAGTTCTTC. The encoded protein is CASSISGTGQGEQFF.

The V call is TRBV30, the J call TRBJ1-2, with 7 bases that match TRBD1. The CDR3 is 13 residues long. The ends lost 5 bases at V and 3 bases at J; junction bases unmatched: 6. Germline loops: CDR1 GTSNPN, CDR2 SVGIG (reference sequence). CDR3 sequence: CAWVGDRDYGYTF. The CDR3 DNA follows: TGTGCCTGGGTGGGGGACAGAGACTATGGCTACACCTTC.

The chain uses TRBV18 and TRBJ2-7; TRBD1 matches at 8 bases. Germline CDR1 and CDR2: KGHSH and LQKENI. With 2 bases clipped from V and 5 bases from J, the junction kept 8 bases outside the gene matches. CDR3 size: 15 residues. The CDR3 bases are TGTGCCAGCTCACCAGTTCGGACAGGGCGCAACGAGCAGTACTTC. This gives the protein CASSPVRTGRNEQYF.

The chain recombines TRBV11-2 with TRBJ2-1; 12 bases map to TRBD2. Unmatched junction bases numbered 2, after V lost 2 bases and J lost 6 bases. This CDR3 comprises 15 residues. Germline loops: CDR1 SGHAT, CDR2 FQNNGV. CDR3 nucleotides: TGTGCCAGCAGCTTAAAACTAGCGGGAGGCAATGAGCAGTTCTTC. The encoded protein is CASSLKLAGGNEQFF.

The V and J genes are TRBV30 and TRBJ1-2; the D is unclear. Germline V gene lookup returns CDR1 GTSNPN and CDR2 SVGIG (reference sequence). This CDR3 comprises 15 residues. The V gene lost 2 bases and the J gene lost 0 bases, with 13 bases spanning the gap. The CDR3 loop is CAWSLLGATNYGYTF. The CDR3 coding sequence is TGTGCCTGGAGTCTCCTGGGAGCTACTAACTATGGCTACACCTTC.

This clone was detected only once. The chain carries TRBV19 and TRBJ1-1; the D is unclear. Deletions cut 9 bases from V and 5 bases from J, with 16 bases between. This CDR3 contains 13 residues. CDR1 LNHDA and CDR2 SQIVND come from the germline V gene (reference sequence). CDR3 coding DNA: TGTGCCAGCGGACGAGATTGGAGGACTGAAGCTTTCTTT. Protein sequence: CASGRDWRTEAFF. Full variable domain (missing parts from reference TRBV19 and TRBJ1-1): DGGITQSPKYLFRKEGQNVTLSCEQNLNHDAMYWYRQDPGQGLRLIYYSQIVNDFQKGDIAEGYSVSREKKESFPLTVTSAQKNPTAFYLCASGRDWRTEAFFGQGTRLTVV.

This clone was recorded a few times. The CDR3 sequence is CASSWQGQGLYEQYF. The DNA of the CDR3 is TGTGCCAGCAGTTGGCAGGGACAGGGCCTCTACGAGCAGTACTTC. The genes are TRBV28 and TRBJ2-7; 9 positions match TRBD1. This CDR3 region has 15 residues. Trimming at V came to 4 bases and at J to 3 bases, leaving 7 bases not matched to a gene. Germline CDR1 is MDHEN and CDR2 is SYDVKM.

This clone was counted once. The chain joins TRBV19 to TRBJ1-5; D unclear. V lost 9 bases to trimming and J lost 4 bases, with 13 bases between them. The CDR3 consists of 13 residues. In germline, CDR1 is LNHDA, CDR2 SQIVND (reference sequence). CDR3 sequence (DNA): TGTGCCAGCGACGAACAGAGAAATCAGCCCCAGCATTTT. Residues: CASDEQRNQPQHF. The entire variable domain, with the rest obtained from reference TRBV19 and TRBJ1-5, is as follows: DGGITQSPKYLFRKEGQNVTLSCEQNLNHDAMYWYRQDPGQGLRLIYYSQIVNDFQKGDIAEGYSVSREKKESFPLTVTSAQKNPTAFYLCASDEQRNQPQHFGDGTRLSIL.

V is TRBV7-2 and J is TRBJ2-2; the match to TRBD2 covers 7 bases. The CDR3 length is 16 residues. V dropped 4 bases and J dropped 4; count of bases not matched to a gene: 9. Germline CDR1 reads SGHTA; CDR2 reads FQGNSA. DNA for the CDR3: TGTGCCAGCAGCTCGTTAGCGGGTCGGGTCACCGGGGAGCTGTTTTTT. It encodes CASSSLAGRVTGELFF.

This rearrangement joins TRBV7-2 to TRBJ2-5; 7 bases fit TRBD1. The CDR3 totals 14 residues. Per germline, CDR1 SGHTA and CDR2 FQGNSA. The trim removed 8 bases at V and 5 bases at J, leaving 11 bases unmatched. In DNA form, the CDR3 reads TGTGCCAGCTCCCCAGGGGGTTTGTTGGAGACCCAGTACTTC. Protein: CASSPGGLLETQYF.

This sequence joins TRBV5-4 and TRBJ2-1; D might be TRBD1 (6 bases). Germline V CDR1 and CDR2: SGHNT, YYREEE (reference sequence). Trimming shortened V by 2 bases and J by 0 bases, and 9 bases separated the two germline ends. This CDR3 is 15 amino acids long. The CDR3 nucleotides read TGTGCCAGCAGCTTCGGACAGAGCTCCTACAATGAGCAGTTCTTC. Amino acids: CASSFGQSSYNEQFF.

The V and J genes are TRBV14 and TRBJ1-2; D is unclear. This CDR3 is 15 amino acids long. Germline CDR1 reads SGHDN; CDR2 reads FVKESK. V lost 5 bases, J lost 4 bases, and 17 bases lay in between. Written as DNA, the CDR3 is TGTGCCAGCAGCACCCACGAGACACACCGCTATGGCTACACCTTC. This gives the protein CASSTHETHRYGYTF.

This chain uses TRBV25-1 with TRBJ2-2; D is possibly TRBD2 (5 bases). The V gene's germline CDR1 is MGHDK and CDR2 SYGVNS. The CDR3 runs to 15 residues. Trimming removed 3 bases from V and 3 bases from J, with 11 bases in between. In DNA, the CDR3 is TGTGCCAGCAGTGACTACAAGCGGTACACCGGGGAGCTGTTTTTT. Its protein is CASSDYKRYTGELFF.

The CDR3 reads CASSKITGQETQYF. The DNA of the CDR3 is TGCGCCAGCAGCAAAATTACGGGGCAAGAGACCCAGTACTTC. The chain couples TRBV5-1 to TRBJ2-5; D possibly corresponds to TRBD2 (5 bases). Trimming took off 4 bases at V and 2 bases at J, with 12 bases between the two ends. Germline lookup yields CDR1 SGHRS and CDR2 YFSETQ. The CDR3 is made up of 14 amino acids.

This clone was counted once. CDR3 protein: CATSRDTQFSSTDTQYF. CDR3 nucleotide sequence: TGTGCCACCTCTCGGGACACCCAATTTTCTAGCACAGATACGCAGTATTTT. V usage is TRBV24-1 and J usage is TRBJ2-3; D might be TRBD1 (6 bases). CDR1 and CDR2 (germline): KGHDR, SFDVKD. The length of the CDR3 is 17 residues. V lost 9 bases to trimming and J lost 0 bases, with 21 bases between them.

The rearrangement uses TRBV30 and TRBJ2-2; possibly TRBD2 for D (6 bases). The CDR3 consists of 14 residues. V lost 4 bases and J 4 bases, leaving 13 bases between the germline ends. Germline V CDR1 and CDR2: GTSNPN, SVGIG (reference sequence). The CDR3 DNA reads TGTGCCTGGAACCGCGGGGAGCGCACCGGGGAGCTGTTTTTT. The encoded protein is CAWNRGERTGELFF.